One sample yielded the 15 T cell receptor beta chains listed below, sequenced in a study of shared clonotypes between healthy human individuals. Profiling relied on immunoSEQ multiplex PCR, and the TCRdb table lists in-frame clones only, not all of them. Of some 2,100,000 clones listed, 90% to 97% were seen once; the top ten hold 0.1% to 0.15%. The sequenced sample was naive CD4+ T cells sorted from blood. The subset was: CD45RA+ positively selected. The origin of the receptors is a young man in good health.

The chain uses TRBV11-2 and TRBJ2-7, with 7 bases fitting TRBD1. J gave up 0 bases and V 7 bases, and 3 bases lay outside the gene matches. CDR1 SGHAT and CDR2 FQNNGV come from the germline V gene. The CDR3 runs to 13 residues. The CDR3, as DNA: TGTGCCAGCAACCGGGACAGCTCCTACGAGCAGTACTTC. Translating gives CASNRDSSYEQYF.

The genes are TRBV10-3 and TRBJ2-5; D not resolved. The CDR3 contains 13 residues. V was cut by 3 bases and J by 5 bases, with 10 bases left in between. Germline CDR1 and CDR2: ENHRY and SYGVKD. The CDR3 DNA is TGTGCCATCAGTGACGGCGCCCCCGAGACCCAGTACTTC. Translating it yields CAISDGAPETQYF.

The chain recombines TRBV6-1 with TRBJ2-1, with 7 bases aligning to TRBD2. The CDR3 totals 14 residues. The trim removed 5 bases at V and 3 bases at J, leaving 4 bases unmatched. Germline V gene data show CDR1 as MNHNS and CDR2 as SASEGT. CDR3 residues: CASSRGTIYNEQFF. CDR3 DNA: TGTGCCAGCAGTAGAGGGACTATCTACAATGAGCAGTTCTTC.

The chain is built from TRBV5-1 and TRBJ2-3; D possibly corresponds to TRBD2 (5 bases). Germline V lookup: CDR1 SGHRS, CDR2 YFSETQ. The CDR3 covers 14 residues. Trimming stripped 4 bases from V and 0 bases from J, with 9 bases between. CDR3 nucleotides: TGCGCCAGCAGCGGTAGGACTAGCACAGATACGCAGTATTTT. Translation: CASSGRTSTDTQYF.

V is TRBV9 and J is TRBJ1-1; D not resolved. The CDR3 extends over 13 amino acids. Trimming removed 1 base from V and 1 base from J, with 5 bases in between. The germline V gene encodes CDR1 SGDLS and CDR2 YYNGEE. The CDR3 reads CASSVMENTEAFF. The CDR3 coding sequence is TGTGCCAGCAGCGTAATGGAGAACACTGAAGCTTTCTTT.

The CDR3 spells CASGSGALGNQPQHF. DNA of the CDR3: TGTGCCAGCGGTTCAGGGGCCCTTGGCAATCAGCCCCAGCATTTT. V and J are TRBV6-1 and TRBJ1-5; a weak D match, TRBD1 (6 bases). V was cut by 8 bases and J by 2 bases, with 16 bases left in between. CDR3 length: 15 residues. CDR1 and CDR2 (germline): MNHNS, SASEGT.

V usage is TRBV6-1 and J usage is TRBJ1-5; the D gene is possibly TRBD1 (5 bases). The V gene's germline CDR1 is MNHNS and CDR2 SASEGT. CDR3 length equals 12 residues. Trimming took off 6 bases at V and 6 bases at J, with 9 bases between the two ends. The CDR3 DNA follows: TGTGCCAGCAGGGGGGAAATTCAGCCCCAGCATTTT. Translation gives CASRGEIQPQHF.

V is TRBV2 and J is TRBJ1-2; 7 nucleotides line up with TRBD1. In germline, CDR1 is SNHLY, CDR2 FYNNEI. The CDR3 is 14 residues long. V gave up 2 bases and J gave up 2 bases; unmatched junction bases: 2. In nucleotides, the CDR3 is TGTGCCAGCAGTGAATTGACAGGGAACTATGGCTACACCTTC. The encoded protein is CASSELTGNYGYTF.

The chain combines TRBV4-1 with TRBJ1-3; D unclear. The CDR3 runs 16 residues. V gave up 3 bases and J gave up 0 bases, with 12 bases separating them. Germline lookup yields CDR1 MGHRA and CDR2 YSYEKL. The CDR3 is CASSQPREGSGNTIYF. CDR3 nucleotide sequence: TGCGCCAGCAGCCAGCCTAGAGAGGGCTCTGGAAACACCATATATTTT.

With respect to this clone: The sample contains more than one DNA sequence encoding this CDR3. This chain links TRBV6-6 with TRBJ2-1; D is undetermined. CDR1 and CDR2 from the germline V gene are MNHNY and SVGAGI (reference sequence). The CDR3 runs 11 residues. V was clipped by 3 bases and J by 7 bases, with 4 bases between them. CDR3 protein: CASSYGNEQFF. The CDR3 bases are TGTGCCAGCAGTTATGGGAATGAGCAGTTCTTC.

This chain joins TRBV21-1 and TRBJ2-7. TRBV21-1 is a documented pseudogene. The CDR3 loop spans 13 amino acids. The chain's CDR3 is CASSPRRACEQYF. In nucleotides, the CDR3 is TGTGCCAGCAGCCCCCGAAGGGCGTGCGAGCAGTACTTC.

This chain connects TRBV6-1 to TRBJ2-5, with 8 positions matching TRBD1. J lost 7 bases, V lost 5 bases, and 12 bases had no gene match. The CDR3 is 15 residues long. CDR1 and CDR2 from the germline V gene are MNHNS and SASEGT. CDR3 amino acids: CASSHIPGTGGTQYF. CDR3 nucleotides: TGTGCCAGCAGTCACATCCCTGGGACAGGAGGGACCCAGTACTTC.

The chain has TRBV10-3 and TRBJ2-7; 9 nucleotides agree with TRBD2. The CDR3 consists of 14 residues. Germline V gene data show CDR1 as ENHRY and CDR2 as SYGVKD. J gave up 3 bases and V 2 bases, and 2 bases lay outside the gene matches. The chain's CDR3 is CAISEASGNYEQYF. In nucleotides, the CDR3 is TGTGCCATCAGTGAGGCTAGCGGGAACTACGAGCAGTACTTC.

For the CDR3, the DNA is TGTGCCAGCATAATGGGTGGACAGGGAGGCGAGCAGTACTTC. This codes for CASIMGGQGGEQYF. V gene TRBV2 combines with J gene TRBJ2-7; TRBD1 aligns across 8 bases. Germline CDR1 and CDR2: SNHLY and FYNNEI. The CDR3 has 14 amino acids. V trimming: 7 bases; J trimming: 6 bases; junction bases outside the gene matches: 11.

This sequence joins TRBV6-4 and TRBJ1-6, with D perhaps TRBD1 (5 bases). The CDR3 is made up of 16 amino acids. V gave up 2 bases and J gave up 0 bases, with 8 bases separating them. The germline V gene encodes CDR1 MRHNA and CDR2 SNTAGT. CDR3 loop: CASSDGGGSYNSPLHF. CDR3 DNA sequence: TGTGCCAGCAGTGACGGGGGGGGCTCCTATAATTCACCCCTCCACTTT.